The source of this T cell receptor beta chain is a study of control samples from healthy donors and cancer patients. The table came from immunoSEQ multiplex PCR; TCRdb's copy has only in-frame clones and leaves some out. The table shows roughly 80,000 clones, with about 90% occurring only once. The receptor comes from a woman in her fifties or sixties with head and neck cancer. Sequencing used PBMCs.

The CDR3 sequence: CASSPGTVMNTEAFF. CDR3 DNA: TGTGCCAGCAGTCCCGGGACAGTCATGAACACTGAAGCTTTCTTT. The chain carries TRBV7-6 and TRBJ1-1, with 7 bases identical to TRBD1. Germline assignment: CDR1 SGHVS and CDR2 FNYEAQ. The junction had 7 bases not matched to a gene; V was cut back by 6 bases and J by 0 bases. The length of the CDR3 is 15 residues.